Given below is one TCR beta chain in context. Antigen unknown. The entry originates in a study of T cell responses to AZD1222 COVID-19 vaccine. V was pared by 4 bases and J by 5 bases, with 11 bases between. Per the germline V gene, CDR1 is SGHNT and CDR2 is YYREEE (reference sequence). CDR3 length: 13 residues. Notes on the study in general: Per reports, nearly half of all spike-specific TCRs target regions that are unmutated in variants. Breadth and depth of Spike-specific TCRs rose after two AZD1222 doses. Spike-spanning, vaccine-associated CD4 TCRs were dominant at 160-218 and 743-854. Donors, mostly white British, included more females; clonal diversity was possibly underestimated.

Clones were sequenced by immunoSEQ multiplex PCR, and TCRdb holds only the in-frame ones, with some missing. The sample has some 130,000 clones, 88% seen once. The specimen comprised peripheral blood, sampled on day 0 of MenACWY control vaccination. The chain employs TRBV5-4 and TRBJ2-3; D may be TRBD2 (5 bases). The sequence was collected from an adult in good health. In DNA form, the CDR3 reads TGTGCCAGCAGCGCGGAAGGGAGAGATACGCAGTATTTT. It is translated as CASSAEGRDTQYF.